The 13 T cell receptor beta chains presented below share a single source sample, sequenced in a study of T cell changes during pregnancy in multiple sclerosis. The assay was immunoSEQ multiplex PCR, and TCRdb's table has in-frame clones only and misses some. The sample includes more than 25,000 clones, 87% of them seen just once. Sequencing was performed on CD8+ T cells from peripheral blood mononuclear cells, taken in the first trimester of pregnancy. The receptors come from a female donor with multiple sclerosis, enrolled in a pregnancy study.

This clone was seen more than once but under ten times. This chain joins TRBV7-9 and TRBJ2-7, with a possible D match to TRBD2 (5 bases). Germline CDR1 SEHNR, CDR2 FQNEAQ (reference sequence). V lost 4 bases and J 5 bases, leaving 18 bases between the germline ends. The length of the CDR3 is 15 residues. DNA of the CDR3: TGTGCCAGCAGCTCCCGGGGATTACAAGAAAACGAGCAGTACTTC. It specifies CASSSRGLQENEQYF.

The V call is TRBV7-9, the J call TRBJ2-1, with 8 bases that match TRBD1. V gave up 4 bases and J gave up 6 bases; unmatched junction bases: 8. This CDR3 has 15 amino acids. The germline CDR1 and CDR2 sequences are SEHNR and FQNEAQ (reference sequence). In DNA form, the CDR3 reads TGTGCCAGCAGCTCTATTGGACAGGGACTCAATGAGCAGTTCTTC. Translation: CASSSIGQGLNEQFF.

This chain links TRBV7-9 with TRBJ2-3, with TRBD2 identical over 8 bases. CDR3 length equals 15 residues. V was clipped by 3 bases and J by 2 bases; unmatched bases: 4. CDR1 is SEHNR and CDR2 is FQNEAQ in the germline V gene (reference sequence). The CDR3 DNA follows: TGTGCCAGCAGCTTCCGAGCGGGAGTCACAGATACGCAGTATTTT. Translated: CASSFRAGVTDTQYF.

This clone is labeled as medium-sized (0.01 to 0.1%). The chain is built from TRBV27 and TRBJ2-1; 8 bases fit TRBD1. Looked up from germline, CDR1 is MNHEY and CDR2 is SMNVEV (reference sequence). V dropped 5 bases and J dropped 8; count of bases not matched to a gene: 11. CDR3 size: 15 residues. The CDR3 loop reads CASSPPPDRAHEQFF. The CDR3 DNA reads as TGTGCCAGCAGTCCACCCCCGGACAGGGCCCATGAGCAGTTCTTC.

The table lists this clone with many counts. The CDR3 sequence: CATLTENTGELFF. The CDR3 DNA follows: TGTGCCACCCTGACAGAGAACACCGGGGAGCTGTTTTTT. The genes are TRBV19 and TRBJ2-2; a possible D gene is TRBD1 (5 bases). With 10 bases removed from V and 1 base from J, the gap between germline ends came to 10 bases. Germline V gives CDR1 LNHDA, CDR2 SQIVND (reference sequence). CDR3 length equals 13 residues.

With regard to this clone: One end of the junction fails to match germline, which may point to a read error. V is TRBV9 and J is TRBJ1-5, with TRBD1 matching 8 bases. Germline V CDR1 and CDR2: SGDLS, YYNGEE. This CDR3 is built from 10 residues. CDR3: CASSVARGLF. The CDR3 nucleotides read TGTGCCAGCAGCGTAGCCAGGGGGCTTTTT. Based on the CDR3 plus reference TRBV9 and TRBJ1-5, the full variable domain is DSGVTQTPKHLITATGQRVTLRCSPRSGDLSVYWYQQSLDQGLQFLIQYYNGEERAKGNILERFSAQQFPDLHSELNLSSLELGDSALYFCASSVARGLFGDGTRLSIL.

The genes are TRBV28 and TRBJ2-5; 9 nucleotides match TRBD2. The V and J ends lost 6 bases and 2 bases, in that order; junction bases with no gene match: 10. CDR3 size: 16 residues. Germline V gives CDR1 MDHEN, CDR2 SYDVKM. The CDR3 DNA is TGTGCCAGCAGCCTCGGGCGGGAGGGGGTACAAGAGACCCAGTACTTC. Its translation: CASSLGREGVQETQYF. The variable domain in full, with the rest retrieved from reference TRBV28 and TRBJ2-5, is DVKVTQSSRYLVKRTGEKVFLECVQDMDHENMFWYRQDPGLGLRLIYFSYDVKMKEKGDIPEGYSVSREKKERFSLILESASTNQTSMYLCASSLGREGVQETQYFGPGTRLLVL.

The J gene is TRBJ2-2, the V gene TRBV7-8, with D hard to call. The CDR3 spans 14 residues. Trimming left V 1 base short and J 1 base short, with 4 bases between. From germline, CDR1 is SGHVS and CDR2 FQNEAQ. The CDR3 nucleotides read TGTGCCAGCAGCTTAGTAGAGAACACCGGGGAGCTGTTTTTT. Translating it yields CASSLVENTGELFF.

J is TRBJ2-5 and V is TRBV27; tentatively, D is TRBD2 (5 bases). The CDR3 is 11 residues long. Deletions cut 5 bases from V and 5 bases from J, with 6 bases between. Germline CDR1 and CDR2: MNHEY and SMNVEV (reference sequence). The CDR3 sequence is CASSRGETQYF. The CDR3 DNA sequence: TGTGCCAGCAGTCGAGGGGAGACCCAGTACTTC.

V gene TRBV4-1 combines with J gene TRBJ1-1, with 7 nucleotides matching TRBD1. This CDR3 is built from 15 residues. Trimming cost V 4 bases and J 4 bases; bases outside gene matches: 9. Germline values: CDR1 MGHRA, CDR2 YSYEKL. For the CDR3, the DNA is TGCGCCAGCAGCCCTTTACCTCAGGGGGGCACTGAAGCTTTCTTT. Amino acids: CASSPLPQGGTEAFF.

The chain couples TRBV13 to TRBJ1-2; 7 nucleotides agree with TRBD1. J gave up 10 bases and V 5 bases, and 16 bases lay outside the gene matches. Germline lookup yields CDR1 PRHDT and CDR2 FYEKMQ (reference sequence). The CDR3 sequence is 15 residues long. CDR3 nucleotides: TGTGCCAGCAGCCCGTACTCGACAGGGTACGGGACCTACACCTTC. As protein: CASSPYSTGYGTYTF.

V and J are TRBV19 and TRBJ2-5; TRBD2 is a possible D gene (6 bases). This CDR3 contains 15 residues. Germline-derived CDR1 and CDR2 are LNHDA and SQIVND (reference sequence). V gave up 3 bases and J gave up 0 bases, with 11 bases separating them. The chain's CDR3 is CASSISGWDQETQYF. CDR3 DNA sequence: TGTGCCAGTAGTATCAGCGGGTGGGACCAAGAGACCCAGTACTTC.

In this sample, this clone turned up a few times. The chain is built from TRBV5-1 and TRBJ2-1; no clear D gene. Germline assignment: CDR1 SGHRS and CDR2 YFSETQ. The CDR3 consists of 11 residues. Trimming cost V 3 bases and J 6 bases, with 4 bases left between them. In DNA, the CDR3 is TGCGCCAGCAGCTGGGCCAATGAGCAGTTCTTC. It specifies CASSWANEQFF.